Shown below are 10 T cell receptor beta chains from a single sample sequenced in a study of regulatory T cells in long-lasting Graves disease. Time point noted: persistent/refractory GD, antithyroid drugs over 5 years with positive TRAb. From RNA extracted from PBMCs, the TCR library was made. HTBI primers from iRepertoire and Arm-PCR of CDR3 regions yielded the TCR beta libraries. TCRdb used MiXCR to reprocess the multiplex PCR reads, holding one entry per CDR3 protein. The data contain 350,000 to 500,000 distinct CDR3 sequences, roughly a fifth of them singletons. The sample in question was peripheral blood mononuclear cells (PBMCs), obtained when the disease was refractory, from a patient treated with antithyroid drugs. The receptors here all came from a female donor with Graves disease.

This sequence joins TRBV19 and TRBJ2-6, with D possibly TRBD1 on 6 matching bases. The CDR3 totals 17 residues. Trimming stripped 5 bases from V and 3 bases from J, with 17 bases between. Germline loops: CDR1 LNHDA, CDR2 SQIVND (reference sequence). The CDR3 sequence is CASSFPRAGVGANVLTF. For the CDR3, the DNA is TGTGCCAGTAGTTTCCCCCGGGCAGGGGTTGGGGCCAACGTCCTGACTTTC.

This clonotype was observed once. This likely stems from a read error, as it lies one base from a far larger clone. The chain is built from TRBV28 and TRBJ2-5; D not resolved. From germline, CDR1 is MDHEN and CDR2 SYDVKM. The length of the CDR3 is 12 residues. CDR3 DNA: TGTACCAGCAGTTTGGGGTGGGAGACCCAGTACTTC. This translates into CTSSLGWETQYF.

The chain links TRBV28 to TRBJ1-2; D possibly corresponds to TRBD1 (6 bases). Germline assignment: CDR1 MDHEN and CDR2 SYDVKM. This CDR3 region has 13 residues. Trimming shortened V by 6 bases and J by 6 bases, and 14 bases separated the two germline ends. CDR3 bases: TGTGCCAGCAGCCCCGGGGGGGGCGATGGCTACACCTTC. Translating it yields CASSPGGGDGYTF.

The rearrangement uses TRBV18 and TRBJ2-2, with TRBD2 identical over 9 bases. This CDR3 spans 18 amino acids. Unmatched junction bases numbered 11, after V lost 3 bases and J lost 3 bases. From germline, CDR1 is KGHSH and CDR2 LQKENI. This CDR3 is CASSPIRGGRAHTGELFF. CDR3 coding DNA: TGTGCCAGCTCACCTATCCGTGGCGGGAGGGCCCACACCGGGGAGCTGTTTTTT.

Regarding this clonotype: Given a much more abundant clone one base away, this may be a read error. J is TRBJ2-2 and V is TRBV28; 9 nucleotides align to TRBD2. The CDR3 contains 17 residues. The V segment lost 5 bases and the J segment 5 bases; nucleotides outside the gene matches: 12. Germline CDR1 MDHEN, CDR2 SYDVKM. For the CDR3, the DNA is TGTGCCAGCAGTGCAGAGGTAGCGGGAGTAGATACCGGGGAGCTGTTTTTT. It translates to CASSAEVAGVDTGELFF.

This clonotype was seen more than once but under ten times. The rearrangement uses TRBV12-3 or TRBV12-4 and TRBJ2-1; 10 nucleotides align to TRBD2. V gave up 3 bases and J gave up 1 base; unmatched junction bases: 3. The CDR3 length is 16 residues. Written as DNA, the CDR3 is TGTGCCAGCAGTTTTACTAGCGGGGTGTCCTACAATGAGCAGTTCTTC. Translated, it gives CASSFTSGVSYNEQFF.

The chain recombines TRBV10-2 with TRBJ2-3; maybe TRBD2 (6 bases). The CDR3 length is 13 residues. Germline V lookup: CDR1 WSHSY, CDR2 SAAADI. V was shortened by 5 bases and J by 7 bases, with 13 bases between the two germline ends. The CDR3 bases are TGCGCCAGCAGTCAGGGACTCCATTATACGCAGTATTTT. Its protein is CASSQGLHYTQYF.

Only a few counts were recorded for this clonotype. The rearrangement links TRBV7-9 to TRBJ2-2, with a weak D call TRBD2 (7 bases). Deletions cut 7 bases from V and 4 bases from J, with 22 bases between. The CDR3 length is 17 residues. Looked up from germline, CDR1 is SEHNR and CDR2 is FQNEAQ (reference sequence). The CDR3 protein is CASTRGRGGPGTGELFF. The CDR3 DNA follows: TGTGCCAGCACCAGGGGTAGGGGGGGACCAGGCACCGGGGAGCTGTTTTTT.

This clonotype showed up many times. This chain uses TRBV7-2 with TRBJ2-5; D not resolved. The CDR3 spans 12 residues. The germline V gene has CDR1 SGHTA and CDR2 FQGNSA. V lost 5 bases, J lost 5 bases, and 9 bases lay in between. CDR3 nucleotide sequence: TGTGCCAGCAGCCAAGGTCGCGAGACCCAGTACTTC. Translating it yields CASSQGRETQYF. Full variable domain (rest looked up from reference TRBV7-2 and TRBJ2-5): GAGVSQSPSNKVTEKGKDVELRCDPISGHTALYWYRQSLGQGLEFLIYFQGNSAPDKSGLPSDRFSAERTGGSVSTLTIQRTQQEDSAVYLCASSQGRETQYFGPGTRLLVL.

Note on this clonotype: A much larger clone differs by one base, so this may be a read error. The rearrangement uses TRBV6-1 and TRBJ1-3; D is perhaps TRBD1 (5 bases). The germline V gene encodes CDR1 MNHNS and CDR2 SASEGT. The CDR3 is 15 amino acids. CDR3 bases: TGTGCCAGCAGAACGGGGGGAAGCTCTGGAACCACCATATATTTT. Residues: CASRTGGSSGTTIYF.